This TCR beta chain was profiled in a study of Tregs in tolerant kidney transplant recipients (dated by TCRdb to the late 2010s). General notes on the study: Before combined kidney and bone marrow transplantation, this study identified donor-specific regulatory T cells using TCRbeta sequencing and then followed those same cells after transplant. In a few healthy controls, several methods of expanding Tregs specific for an allogeneic donor were compared by TCRbeta repertoire sequencing.

Unstimulated Tregs (CD4+CD25+CD127-), CD4+ non-Tregs (CD4+CD25-), CD4 and CD8 cells were FACS-sorted from thawed PBMCs. Healthy control blood came either as purchased buffy coats or from healthy volunteers. Healthy control blood was processed to PBMCs by Ficoll density gradient and cryopreserved, and patient PBMCs were collected before and after transplant. Genomic DNA was extracted from sorted cells with the QIAGEN DNeasy Blood and Tissue Kit for TCRbeta CDR3 sequencing. Through immunoSEQ, high-throughput TCRbeta CDR3 sequencing was done commercially, including PCR amplification with internal controls and bias correction. Concerning the study's data processing: Unique productive TCRbeta sequences were defined by CDR3 nucleotide sequence where primers matched, and otherwise by CDR3 amino acid sequence together with Vbeta and Jbeta genes. Sorting error was corrected by removing sequences shared between sorted populations at a frequency ratio of 2:1 or less, and the remaining shared sequences were assigned to the higher population. A sequence was defined as donor-reactive if the sequence was expanded at least 5-fold in CFSE-low cells compared with unstimulated cells and had a frequency of at least 0.01% in CFSE-low cells. Repertoire divergence was quantified by Jensen-Shannon divergence using the top 100 TCRbeta sequences ranked by frequency. When a sample had multiple sequencing runs, each run was corrected for sorting error separately and the runs were then pooled. The immuneACCESS repertoire file appears here via TCRdb, limited to in-frame rearrangements. These files lack a portion of the clones; in checked studies, under half of the deficit traces to unresolved V genes, and the cause of the others is not known. That table gives V, J and clone size, and the DNA gave D and trimming. For this sample the table gives roughly 250,000 clones, of which around 82% were detected only once. The ten top clones hold around 0.6% of the sample.

Notes on this clone: The antigen it recognizes is unknown. Base quality data are lacking; no much larger clone is found one base away.

CDR1 and CDR2 are read off the germline V gene as SNHLY and FYNNEI. Including the terminal cysteine and phenylalanine, the CDR3 comprises 12 residues. The entry retains the CDR3 DNA only, 36 bases that are in frame from base 1. Trimming takes 6 bases from V and 2 bases from J, and the germline ends sit 8 bases apart. Broader findings and caveats from the paper: Expanding Tregs with activated donor B cells appeared to identify the most biologically relevant and donor-specific TCRbeta repertoire. The study was constrained by small patient numbers, and validation of the findings is required in larger populations and under other immunosuppression protocols. Although technical replication error seemed to be minimal, the question of biological reproducibility was not addressed directly.

The chain was built from TRBV2 and TRBJ2-7; confidence is insufficient to name the D gene. This sequence was found in a human donor in good health. Specimen: CD4+ T cells from blood. The nucleotide sequence is TGTGCCAGCAGGACCCTTCCCTACGAGCAGTACTTC. Translation gives CASRTLPYEQYF.